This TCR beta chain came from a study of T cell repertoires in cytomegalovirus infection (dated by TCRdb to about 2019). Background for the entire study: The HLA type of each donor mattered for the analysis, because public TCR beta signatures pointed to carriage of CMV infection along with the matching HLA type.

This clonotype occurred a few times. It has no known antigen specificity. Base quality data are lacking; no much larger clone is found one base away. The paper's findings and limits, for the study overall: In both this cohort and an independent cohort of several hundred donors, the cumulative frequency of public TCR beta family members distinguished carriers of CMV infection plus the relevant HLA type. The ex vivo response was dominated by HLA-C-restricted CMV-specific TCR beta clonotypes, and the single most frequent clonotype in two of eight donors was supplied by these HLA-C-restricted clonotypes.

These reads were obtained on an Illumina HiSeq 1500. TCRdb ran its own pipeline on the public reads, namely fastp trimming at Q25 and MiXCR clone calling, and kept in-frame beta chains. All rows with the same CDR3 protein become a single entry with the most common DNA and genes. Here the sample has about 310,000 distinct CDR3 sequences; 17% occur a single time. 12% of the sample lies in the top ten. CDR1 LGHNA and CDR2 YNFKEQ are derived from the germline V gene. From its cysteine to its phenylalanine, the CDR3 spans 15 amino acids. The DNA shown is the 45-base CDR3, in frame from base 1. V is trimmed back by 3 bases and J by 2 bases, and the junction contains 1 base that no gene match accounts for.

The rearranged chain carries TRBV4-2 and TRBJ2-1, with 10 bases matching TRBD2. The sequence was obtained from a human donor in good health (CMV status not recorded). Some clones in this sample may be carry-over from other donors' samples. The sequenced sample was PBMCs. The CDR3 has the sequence CASSHSGGPYNEQFF. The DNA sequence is TGTGCCAGCAGCCATAGCGGGGGGCCCTACAATGAGCAGTTCTTC.